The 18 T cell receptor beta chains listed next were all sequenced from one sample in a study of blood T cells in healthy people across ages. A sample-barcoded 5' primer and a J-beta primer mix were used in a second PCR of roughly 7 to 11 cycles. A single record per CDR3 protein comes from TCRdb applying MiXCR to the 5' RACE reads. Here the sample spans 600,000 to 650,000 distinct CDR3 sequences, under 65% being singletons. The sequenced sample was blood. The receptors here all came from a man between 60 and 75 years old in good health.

Here the CDR3 reads CSAKIRGGNEQYF. CDR3 bases: TGCAGTGCAAAAATCAGGGGGGGCAACGAGCAGTACTTC. The chain has TRBV20-1 and TRBJ2-7; D is perhaps TRBD1 or TRBD2 (7 bases each). CDR3 length: 13 amino acids. The germline CDR1 and CDR2 sequences are DFQATT and SNEGSKA (reference sequence). V dropped 6 bases and J dropped 5 bases, with 17 bases sitting between them.

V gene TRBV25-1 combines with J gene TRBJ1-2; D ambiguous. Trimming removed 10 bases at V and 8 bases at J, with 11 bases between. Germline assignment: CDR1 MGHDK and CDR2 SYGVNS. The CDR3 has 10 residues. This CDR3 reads CANSTGGYTF. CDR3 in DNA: TGTGCCAACTCCACGGGGGGCTACACCTTC.

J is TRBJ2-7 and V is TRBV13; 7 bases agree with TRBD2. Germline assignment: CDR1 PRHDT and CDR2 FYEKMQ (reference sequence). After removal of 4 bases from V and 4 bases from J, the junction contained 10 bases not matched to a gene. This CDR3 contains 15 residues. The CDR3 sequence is CASSSGLDTLYEQYF. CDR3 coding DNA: TGTGCCAGCAGCTCAGGACTAGATACTTTATACGAGCAGTACTTC.

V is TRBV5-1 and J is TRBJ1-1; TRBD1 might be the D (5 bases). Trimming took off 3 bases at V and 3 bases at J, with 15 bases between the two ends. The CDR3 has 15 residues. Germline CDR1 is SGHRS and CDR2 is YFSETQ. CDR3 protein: CASSSLRGSDTEAFF. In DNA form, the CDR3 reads TGCGCCAGCAGCTCCCTTAGGGGCTCGGACACTGAAGCTTTCTTT.

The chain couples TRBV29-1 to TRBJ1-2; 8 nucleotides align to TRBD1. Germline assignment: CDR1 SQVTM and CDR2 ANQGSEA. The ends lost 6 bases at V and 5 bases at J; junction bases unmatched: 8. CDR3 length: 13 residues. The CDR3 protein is CSVNQGAGYGYTF. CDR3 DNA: TGCAGCGTGAACCAGGGGGCGGGATATGGCTACACCTTC.

Here the CDR3 DNA reads TGTGCCAGCAGCTTTGACAGTAGGGCCCAAGAGACCCAGTACTTC. Its protein is CASSFDSRAQETQYF. The genes are TRBV11-2 and TRBJ2-5, with TRBD1 as a possible D gene (5 bases). In germline, CDR1 is SGHAT, CDR2 FQNNGV. The CDR3 is made up of 15 amino acids. The V and J ends lost 3 bases and 1 base respectively, with 12 bases between them. Looking up the rest from reference TRBV11-2 and TRBJ2-5 gives the full variable domain: EAGVAQSPRYKIIEKRQSVAFWCNPISGHATLYWYQQILGQGPKLLIQFQNNGVVDDSQLPKDRFSAERLKGVDSTLKIQPAKLEDSAVYLCASSFDSRAQETQYFGPGTRLLVL.

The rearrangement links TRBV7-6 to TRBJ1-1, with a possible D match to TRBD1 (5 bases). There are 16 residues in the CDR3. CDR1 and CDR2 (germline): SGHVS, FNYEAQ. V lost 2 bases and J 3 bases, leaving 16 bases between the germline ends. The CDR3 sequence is CASSLFGGLEDTEAFF. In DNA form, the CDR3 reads TGTGCCAGCAGCTTATTCGGGGGGTTGGAGGACACTGAAGCTTTCTTT.

The CDR3 reads CSVEDYLGDTEAFF. The CDR3 coding sequence is TGCAGCGTTGAAGATTATTTGGGGGACACTGAAGCTTTCTTT. The chain links TRBV29-1 to TRBJ1-1; maybe TRBD1 (5 bases). This CDR3 spans 14 amino acids. The V end lost 0 bases, the J end lost 3 bases, and 11 bases lay between the germline ends. CDR1 and CDR2 from the germline V gene are SQVTM and ANQGSEA.

The DNA of the CDR3 is TGTGCCAGCAGCTTGACGGCGGGTGAGCAGTTCTTC. The encoded protein is CASSLTAGEQFF. This chain joins TRBV2 and TRBJ2-1, with a possible D match to TRBD2 (5 bases). This CDR3 has 12 residues. Deletions cut 6 bases from V and 9 bases from J, with 12 bases between. Germline CDR1 SNHLY, CDR2 FYNNEI.

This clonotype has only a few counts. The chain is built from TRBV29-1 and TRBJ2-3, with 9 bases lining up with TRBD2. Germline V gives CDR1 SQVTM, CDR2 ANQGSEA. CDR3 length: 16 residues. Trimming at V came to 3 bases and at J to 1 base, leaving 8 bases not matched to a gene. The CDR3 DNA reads TGCAGCGTTGACCCTCGGCGGGGGGGGGGCACAGATACGCAGTATTTT. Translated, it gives CSVDPRRGGGTDTQYF.

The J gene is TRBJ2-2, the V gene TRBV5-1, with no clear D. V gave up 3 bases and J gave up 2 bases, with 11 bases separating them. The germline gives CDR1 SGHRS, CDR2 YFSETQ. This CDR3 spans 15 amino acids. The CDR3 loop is CASSCNPRNTGELFF. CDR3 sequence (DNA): TGCGCCAGCAGCTGTAACCCAAGAAACACCGGGGAGCTGTTTTTT.

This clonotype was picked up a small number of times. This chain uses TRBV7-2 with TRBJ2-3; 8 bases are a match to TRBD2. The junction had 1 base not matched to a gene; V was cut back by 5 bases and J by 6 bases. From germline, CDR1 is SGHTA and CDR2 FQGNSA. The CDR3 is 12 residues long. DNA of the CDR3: TGTGCCAGCAGCCAGCGGGGGGATACGCAGTATTTT. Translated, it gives CASSQRGDTQYF.

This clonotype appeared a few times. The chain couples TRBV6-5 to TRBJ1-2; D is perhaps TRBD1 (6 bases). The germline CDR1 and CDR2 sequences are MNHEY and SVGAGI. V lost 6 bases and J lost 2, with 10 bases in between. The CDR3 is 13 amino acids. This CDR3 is CASRRQDNYGYTF. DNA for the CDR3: TGTGCCAGCAGGAGACAGGACAACTATGGCTACACCTTC.

For the CDR3, the DNA is TGTGCCAGCAGCCCTGGCCCTTTGAATGAGCAGTTCTTC. As protein: CASSPGPLNEQFF. The chain employs TRBV7-6 and TRBJ2-1; D is unclear. Germline V gene lookup returns CDR1 SGHVS and CDR2 FNYEAQ. The CDR3 spans 13 residues. V lost 5 bases to trimming and J lost 7 bases, with 12 bases between them.

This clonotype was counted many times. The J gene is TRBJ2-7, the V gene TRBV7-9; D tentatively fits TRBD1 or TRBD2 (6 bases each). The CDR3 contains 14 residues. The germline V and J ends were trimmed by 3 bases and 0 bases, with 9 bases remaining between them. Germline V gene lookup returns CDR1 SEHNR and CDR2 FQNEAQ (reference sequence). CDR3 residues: CASSLGGISYEQYF. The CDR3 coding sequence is TGTGCCAGCAGCTTGGGGGGCATCTCCTACGAGCAGTACTTC.

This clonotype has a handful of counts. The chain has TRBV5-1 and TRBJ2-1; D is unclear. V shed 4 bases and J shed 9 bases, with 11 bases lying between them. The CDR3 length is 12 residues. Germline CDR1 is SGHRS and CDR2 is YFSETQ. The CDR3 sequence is CASSPDEVEQFF. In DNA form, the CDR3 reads TGCGCCAGCAGCCCTGATGAGGTTGAGCAGTTCTTC.

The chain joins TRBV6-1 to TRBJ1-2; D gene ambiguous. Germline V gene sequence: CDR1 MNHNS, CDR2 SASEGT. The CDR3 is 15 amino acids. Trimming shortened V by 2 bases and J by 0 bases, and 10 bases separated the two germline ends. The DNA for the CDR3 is TGTGCCAGCAGTGAAATTAGGACGGCTAACTATGGCTACACCTTC. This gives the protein CASSEIRTANYGYTF.

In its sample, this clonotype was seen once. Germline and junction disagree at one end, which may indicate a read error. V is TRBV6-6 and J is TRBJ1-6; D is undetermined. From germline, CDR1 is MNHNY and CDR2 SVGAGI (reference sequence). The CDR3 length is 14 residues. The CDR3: CASSDSGEDSPLHF. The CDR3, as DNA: TGTGCCAGCAGTGACTCTGGGGAAGATTCACCCCTCCACTTT.